Below are 29 T cell receptor beta chains sequenced from a single sample in a study of T cell repertoires in cytomegalovirus infection. From the reads, TCRdb called clonotypes with MiXCR, one entry per CDR3 protein. The repertoire includes about 310,000 distinct CDR3 sequences, 17% of them detected once, and about 12% sits in the top ten. Sequenced sample: PBMCs. The receptors were sampled from a human donor in good health (CMV status not recorded). Some clones in this sample may be carry-over from other donors' samples.

J is TRBJ2-3 and V is TRBV4-3, with D perhaps TRBD2 (6 bases). This CDR3 comprises 16 residues. With 2 bases removed from V and 6 bases from J, the gap between germline ends came to 18 bases. In germline, CDR1 is LGHNA, CDR2 YSLEER. The CDR3 DNA sequence: TGCGCCAGCAGCCAAAGTTTTGGGAGGCGGAGGGATACGCAGTATTTT. Its protein product is CASSQSFGRRRDTQYF.

In its sample, this clonotype was seen a few times. This sequence joins TRBV4-1 and TRBJ2-5, with TRBD2 identical over 7 bases. The V and J ends lost 1 base and 1 base, in that order; junction bases with no gene match: 6. This CDR3 is built from 16 residues. Germline loops: CDR1 MGHRA, CDR2 YSYEKL. The CDR3 loop reads CASSQGPAGPQETQYF. The CDR3 DNA reads as TGCGCCAGCAGCCAAGGTCCAGCGGGACCCCAAGAGACCCAGTACTTC.

The J gene is TRBJ2-3, the V gene TRBV7-9; TRBD2 aligns across 11 bases. The CDR3 extends over 14 amino acids. Germline CDR1 and CDR2: SEHNR and FQNEAQ (reference sequence). J lost 2 bases, V lost 6 bases, and 1 base had no gene match. In DNA, the CDR3 is TGTGCCAGCAGACTAGCGGGGGTCACAGATACGCAGTATTTT. Its translation: CASRLAGVTDTQYF.

The sample holds many counts of this clonotype. The chain employs TRBV7-2 and TRBJ2-1; D unclear. The CDR3 sequence is 13 residues long. Germline V gene data show CDR1 as SGHTA and CDR2 as FQGNSA. The ends were cut back, 6 bases at V and 10 bases at J, with 16 bases in the middle. The CDR3 loop reads CASSWNPLGEQFF. CDR3 nucleotide sequence: TGTGCCAGCAGTTGGAACCCCCTAGGGGAGCAGTTCTTC. Full variable domain (missing parts from reference TRBV7-2 and TRBJ2-1): GAGVSQSPSNKVTEKGKDVELRCDPISGHTALYWYRQSLGQGLEFLIYFQGNSAPDKSGLPSDRFSAERTGGSVSTLTIQRTQQEDSAVYLCASSWNPLGEQFFGPGTRLTVL.

The chain combines TRBV13 with TRBJ2-6; 10 nucleotides match TRBD1. Germline-derived CDR1 and CDR2 are PRHDT and FYEKMQ (reference sequence). The V segment lost 5 bases and the J segment 2 bases; nucleotides outside the gene matches: 9. This CDR3 has 18 residues. The CDR3 bases are TGTGCCAGCAGCCCTTGGGGGGACAGGGGACCTGGGGCCAACGTCCTGACTTTC. It is translated as CASSPWGDRGPGANVLTF.

This clonotype occurred a few times. The chain couples TRBV4-3 to TRBJ1-2; 8 nucleotides line up with TRBD1. Germline V gives CDR1 LGHNA, CDR2 YSLEER. V gave up 1 base and J gave up 8 bases; unmatched junction bases: 6. This CDR3 contains 14 residues. CDR3 coding DNA: TGCGCCAGCAGCCAAGCTACACAGGGGGAGGGCTACACCTTC. Amino acid sequence: CASSQATQGEGYTF.

Of note for this clonotype: The junction departs from the called germline gene at one end, perhaps through a read error. The gene calls are TRBV4-3 and TRBJ2-2, with 8 bases aligning to TRBD2. The CDR3 runs 16 residues. The germline V gene has CDR1 LGHNA and CDR2 YSLEER. This CDR3 reads CASSHSGGGNNGELFF. The CDR3 DNA follows: TGCGCCAGCAGCCACAGCGGGGGCGGGAACAACGGGGAGCTGTTTTTT.

This clonotype was recorded at least ten times. This rearrangement joins TRBV7-9 to TRBJ2-7; no clear D gene. V was cut by 1 base and J by 3 bases, with 10 bases left in between. Germline loops: CDR1 SEHNR, CDR2 FQNEAQ (reference sequence). CDR3 size: 14 residues. The CDR3 DNA is TGTGCCAGCAGCTTAGTCAGGACCAACTACGAGCAGTACTTC. Translating it yields CASSLVRTNYEQYF.

This clonotype was picked up many times. The chain combines TRBV7-2 with TRBJ2-3; D is unclear. Trimming pared 5 bases from V and 2 bases from J, leaving 5 bases between. CDR3 length: 12 residues. Germline V gene data show CDR1 as SGHTA and CDR2 as FQGNSA. Here the CDR3 reads CASSKYTDTQYF. In DNA, the CDR3 is TGTGCCAGCAGCAAATACACAGATACGCAGTATTTT.

The sample holds a few counts of this clonotype. The CDR3 loop reads CSANLGTGEQPQHF. CDR3 sequence (DNA): TGCAGTGCCAACCTCGGGACAGGGGAACAGCCCCAGCATTTT. The chain couples TRBV20-1 to TRBJ1-5; 10 bases map to TRBD1. This CDR3 contains 14 residues. J gave up 7 bases and V 6 bases, and 9 bases lay outside the gene matches. CDR1 and CDR2 (germline): DFQATT, SNEGSKA (reference sequence).

This clonotype was recorded at least ten times. The chain employs TRBV12-3 or TRBV12-4 and TRBJ2-5; D gene ambiguous. The V end lost 4 bases, the J end lost 3 bases, and 6 bases lay between the germline ends. The length of the CDR3 is 12 residues. Here the CDR3 reads CASSSVEETQYF. The CDR3 DNA sequence: TGTGCCAGCAGTTCGGTGGAAGAGACCCAGTACTTC.

This clonotype was counted between two and nine times. This CDR3 is CASSEQGGPYEQYF. The CDR3 nucleotides read TGTGCCAGCAGTGAGCAGGGAGGACCCTACGAGCAGTACTTC. The genes are TRBV2 and TRBJ2-7, with D perhaps matching TRBD2 (6 bases). Germline CDR1 reads SNHLY; CDR2 reads FYNNEI. The CDR3 extends over 14 amino acids. V was trimmed by 3 bases and J by 2 bases, leaving 11 bases between them.

V gene TRBV20-1 combines with J gene TRBJ2-5; 9 nucleotides line up with TRBD1. Germline V CDR1 and CDR2: DFQATT, SNEGSKA (reference sequence). The CDR3 covers 13 residues. V gave up 6 bases and J gave up 5 bases; unmatched junction bases: 7. The CDR3 nucleotides are TGCAGTGCCTACAGGACAGGGGCGGAGACCCAGTACTTC. It encodes CSAYRTGAETQYF.

This clonotype has ten or more counts. The rearrangement links TRBV7-9 to TRBJ2-7; 8 nucleotides align to TRBD2. This CDR3 is 14 amino acids long. Germline V CDR1 and CDR2: SEHNR, FQNEAQ (reference sequence). The J segment lost 2 bases and the V segment lost 2 bases, leaving 2 bases of the junction unmatched. DNA for the CDR3: TGTGCCAGCAGCTTAACAGCGGGGGCCTACGAGCAGTACTTC. This encodes CASSLTAGAYEQYF.

This clonotype was detected a few times. The chain links TRBV4-1 to TRBJ2-2; D unresolved. The germline CDR1 and CDR2 sequences are MGHRA and YSYEKL. With 0 bases removed from V and 1 base from J, the gap between germline ends came to 12 bases. This CDR3 is built from 17 residues. CDR3 in DNA: TGCGCCAGCAGCCAAGAGTTGGTACGGCTGAACACCGGGGAGCTGTTTTTT. Translating gives CASSQELVRLNTGELFF.

This clonotype was found many times. The chain couples TRBV7-2 to TRBJ1-6, with a tentative D call TRBD1 (5 bases). Looked up from germline, CDR1 is SGHTA and CDR2 is FQGNSA. The V end was cut by 5 bases, the J end by 10 bases, with 15 bases between. This CDR3 has 14 amino acids. DNA of the CDR3: TGTGCCAGCAGCCTCAACATGGGGGAGTCACCCCTCCACTTT. As protein: CASSLNMGESPLHF.

In its sample, this clonotype was seen many times. The chain has TRBV7-9 and TRBJ2-1; 9 bases map to TRBD2. The CDR3 totals 16 residues. Germline V gene data show CDR1 as SEHNR and CDR2 as FQNEAQ (reference sequence). The ends lost 7 bases at V and 5 bases at J; junction bases unmatched: 12. This chain's CDR3 is CASTPWLAGEDNEQFF. CDR3 DNA: TGTGCCAGCACGCCATGGTTAGCGGGGGAGGACAATGAGCAGTTCTTC.

This clonotype has only a few counts. The chain recombines TRBV6-1 with TRBJ2-2; the D is unclear. V gave up 6 bases and J gave up 4 bases, with 12 bases separating them. From germline, CDR1 is MNHNS and CDR2 SASEGT. The CDR3 consists of 14 residues. The CDR3 protein is CASRGPGTTGELFF. The CDR3 DNA is TGTGCCAGCAGGGGCCCGGGTACCACCGGGGAGCTGTTTTTT.

The J gene is TRBJ1-1, the V gene TRBV6-2 or TRBV6-3; D not resolved. The CDR3 length is 14 residues. The germline CDR1 and CDR2 sequences are MNHEY and SVGEGT. Trimming took 6 bases from V and 5 from J, leaving 16 bases between them. The DNA of the CDR3 is TGTGCCAGCAGGATTGACGAGGTGCGGACTGAAGCTTTCTTT. Translating gives CASRIDEVRTEAFF.

This clonotype was detected ten times or more. The chain has TRBV6-1 and TRBJ1-4; 7 nucleotides match TRBD1. In germline, CDR1 is MNHNS, CDR2 SASEGT. There are 13 residues in the CDR3. With V trimmed by 6 bases and J by 8 bases, 6 bases remained unmatched. Written as DNA, the CDR3 is TGTGCCAGCAGGGGGACAGAATGGGAAAAACTGTTTTTT. Residues: CASRGTEWEKLFF.

This clonotype was found many times. The chain couples TRBV7-2 to TRBJ2-5, with 10 bases fitting TRBD1. The CDR3 is 14 residues long. Germline V gives CDR1 SGHTA, CDR2 FQGNSA. The V and J ends lost 3 bases and 5 bases, in that order; junction bases with no gene match: 3. The CDR3 is CASSFWTGGETQYF. In DNA, the CDR3 is TGTGCCAGCAGCTTTTGGACAGGGGGGGAGACCCAGTACTTC. The whole variable domain, filled in from reference TRBV7-2 and TRBJ2-5, reads GAGVSQSPSNKVTEKGKDVELRCDPISGHTALYWYRQSLGQGLEFLIYFQGNSAPDKSGLPSDRFSAERTGGSVSTLTIQRTQQEDSAVYLCASSFWTGGETQYFGPGTRLLVL.

The chain links TRBV12-3 or TRBV12-4 to TRBJ1-1; perhaps TRBD1 as D (5 bases). The CDR3 runs to 14 residues. DNA for the CDR3: TGTGACACCATACGTCGGGGCTTGGACACTGAAGCTTTCTTT. Translated, it gives CDTIRRGLDTEAFF.

V is TRBV20-1 and J is TRBJ2-3, with a weak D call TRBD1 (6 bases). The CDR3 has 14 residues. Trimming stripped 6 bases from V and 4 bases from J, with 17 bases between. In germline, CDR1 is DFQATT, CDR2 SNEGSKA (reference sequence). The CDR3 region is CSAETGSRADTQYF. The CDR3, as DNA: TGCAGTGCAGAAACAGGGTCTAGGGCAGATACGCAGTATTTT.

V gene TRBV10-3 combines with J gene TRBJ2-7; TRBD2 agrees at 12 bases. Per the germline V gene, CDR1 is ENHRY and CDR2 is SYGVKD. This CDR3 is built from 14 residues. V shed 11 bases and J 3 bases; nucleotides not matched to a gene: 8. In DNA form, the CDR3 reads TGTGCCGCGAGGACTAGCGGGGTGCACTACGAGCAGTACTTC. As protein: CAARTSGVHYEQYF.

This clonotype was counted a few times. The V call is TRBV20-1, the J call TRBJ1-5; 7 bases map to TRBD1. V gave up 3 bases and J gave up 4 bases; unmatched junction bases: 12. Germline values: CDR1 DFQATT, CDR2 SNEGSKA (reference sequence). The CDR3 is 16 amino acids. The CDR3 region is CSARGWTGTLNQPQHF. DNA for the CDR3: TGCAGTGCTAGGGGATGGACAGGAACTTTAAATCAGCCCCAGCATTTT.

In this sample, this clonotype turned up many times. J is TRBJ2-5 and V is TRBV7-2; the match to TRBD2 covers 8 bases. The CDR3 has 16 residues. Germline V gives CDR1 SGHTA, CDR2 FQGNSA. Germline trimming cut 5 bases from V and 0 bases from J; bases unmatched to any gene: 8. The CDR3 protein is CASSATPRGDQETQYF. CDR3 nucleotide sequence: TGTGCCAGCAGCGCTACTCCGCGGGGGGACCAAGAGACCCAGTACTTC.

The J gene is TRBJ2-2, the V gene TRBV3-1, with 10 bases fitting TRBD1. CDR1 is LGHDT and CDR2 is YNNKEL in the germline V gene (reference sequence). This CDR3 comprises 16 residues. The junction had 4 bases not matched to a gene; V was cut back by 3 bases and J by 3 bases. The DNA for the CDR3 is TGTGCCAGCAGCCAGGGACAGGGGACAGACACCGGGGAGCTGTTTTTT. Its translation is CASSQGQGTDTGELFF. The full variable domain, with the rest looked up from reference TRBV3-1 and TRBJ2-2, is DTAVSQTPKYLVTQMGNDKSIKCEQNLGHDTMYWYKQDSKKFLKIMFSYNNKELIINETVPNRFSPKSPDKAHLNLHINSLELGDSAVYFCASSQGQGTDTGELFFGEGSRLTVL.

This clonotype was seen at least ten times. The gene calls are TRBV7-2 and TRBJ1-3; unclear D gene. The V and J ends lost 2 bases and 0 bases respectively, with 8 bases between them. CDR1 SGHTA and CDR2 FQGNSA come from the germline V gene. There are 15 residues in the CDR3. The CDR3 DNA sequence: TGTGCCAGCAGCTTACGTCAGAACTCTGGAAACACCATATATTTT. Translated: CASSLRQNSGNTIYF.

The chain couples TRBV6-1 to TRBJ2-5, with 10 bases matching TRBD1. The CDR3 totals 15 residues. Germline loops: CDR1 MNHNS, CDR2 SASEGT. The V gene end was trimmed by 2 bases and the J gene end by 7 bases; junction bases not matched to a gene: 7. Here the CDR3 reads CASSESGTGESTQYF. The DNA for the CDR3 is TGTGCCAGCAGTGAATCTGGGACAGGGGAATCGACCCAGTACTTC.